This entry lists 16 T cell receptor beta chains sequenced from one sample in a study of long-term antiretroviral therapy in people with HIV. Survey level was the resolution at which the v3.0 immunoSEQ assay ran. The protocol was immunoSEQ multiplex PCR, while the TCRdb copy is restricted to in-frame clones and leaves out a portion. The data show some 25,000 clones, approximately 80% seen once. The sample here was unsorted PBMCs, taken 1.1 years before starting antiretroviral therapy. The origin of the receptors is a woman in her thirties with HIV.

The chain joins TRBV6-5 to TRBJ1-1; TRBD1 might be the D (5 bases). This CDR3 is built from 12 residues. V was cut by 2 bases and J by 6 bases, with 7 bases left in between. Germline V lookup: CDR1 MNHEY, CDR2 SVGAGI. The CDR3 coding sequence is TGTGCCAGCAGTTACCTGGGGCCTGAAGCTTTCTTT. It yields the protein CASSYLGPEAFF.

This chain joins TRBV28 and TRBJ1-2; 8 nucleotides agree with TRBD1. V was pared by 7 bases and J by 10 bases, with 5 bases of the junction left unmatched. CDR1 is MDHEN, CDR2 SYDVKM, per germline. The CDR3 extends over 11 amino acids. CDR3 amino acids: CASTRDRIYTF. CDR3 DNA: TGTGCCAGCACTCGGGACAGGATCTACACCTTC.

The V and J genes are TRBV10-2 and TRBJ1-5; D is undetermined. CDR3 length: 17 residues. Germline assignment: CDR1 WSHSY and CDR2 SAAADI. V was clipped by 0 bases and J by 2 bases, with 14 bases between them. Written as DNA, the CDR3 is TGCGCCAGCAGTGAGTCAGGTCACCGTTGGGGCAATCAGCCCCAGCATTTT. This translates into CASSESGHRWGNQPQHF.

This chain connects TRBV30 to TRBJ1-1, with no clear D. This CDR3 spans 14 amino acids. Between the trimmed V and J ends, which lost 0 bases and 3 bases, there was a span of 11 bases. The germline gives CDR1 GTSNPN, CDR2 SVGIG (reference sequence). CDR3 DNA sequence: TGTGCCTGGAGTGTACATGGGGAAGACACTGAAGCTTTCTTT. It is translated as CAWSVHGEDTEAFF. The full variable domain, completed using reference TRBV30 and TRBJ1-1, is SQTIHQWPATLVQPVGSPLSLECTVEGTSNPNLYWYRQAAGRGLQLLFYSVGIGQISSEVPQNLSASRPQDRQFILSSKKLLLSDSGFYLCAWSVHGEDTEAFFGQGTRLTVV.

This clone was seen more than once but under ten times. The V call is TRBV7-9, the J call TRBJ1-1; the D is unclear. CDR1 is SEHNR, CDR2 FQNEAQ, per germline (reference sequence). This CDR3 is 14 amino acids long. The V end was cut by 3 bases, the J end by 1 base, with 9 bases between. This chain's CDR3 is CASSLAGANTEAFF. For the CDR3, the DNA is TGTGCCAGCAGCTTGGCAGGAGCGAACACTGAAGCTTTCTTT.

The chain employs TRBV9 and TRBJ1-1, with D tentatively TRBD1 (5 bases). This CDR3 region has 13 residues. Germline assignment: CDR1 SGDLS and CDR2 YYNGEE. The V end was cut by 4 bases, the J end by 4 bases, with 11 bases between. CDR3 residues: CASSQSGTTEAFF. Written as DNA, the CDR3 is TGTGCCAGCAGCCAGTCGGGGACCACTGAAGCTTTCTTT.

The CDR3 sequence is CASSSAGSDSGNTIYF. CDR3 bases: TGTGCCAGCAGTTCTGCGGGTTCCGACTCTGGAAACACCATATATTTT. V gene TRBV28 combines with J gene TRBJ1-3; no clear D gene. This CDR3 has 16 amino acids. V was cut by 4 bases and J by 0 bases, with 13 bases left in between. CDR1 and CDR2 (germline): MDHEN, SYDVKM.

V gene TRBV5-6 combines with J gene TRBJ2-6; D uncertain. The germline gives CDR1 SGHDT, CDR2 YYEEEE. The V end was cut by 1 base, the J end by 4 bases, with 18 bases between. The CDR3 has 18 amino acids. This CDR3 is CASSLFSGEETGANVLTF. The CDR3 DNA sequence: TGTGCCAGCAGCTTGTTTTCAGGAGAAGAGACAGGGGCCAACGTCCTGACTTTC.

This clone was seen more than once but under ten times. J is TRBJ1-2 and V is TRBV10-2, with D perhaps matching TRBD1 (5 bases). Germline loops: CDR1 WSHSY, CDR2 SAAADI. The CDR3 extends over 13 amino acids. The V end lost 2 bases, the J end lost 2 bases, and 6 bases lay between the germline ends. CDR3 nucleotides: TGCGCCAGCAGTGAGCGGGGGAACTATGGCTACACCTTC. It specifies CASSERGNYGYTF.

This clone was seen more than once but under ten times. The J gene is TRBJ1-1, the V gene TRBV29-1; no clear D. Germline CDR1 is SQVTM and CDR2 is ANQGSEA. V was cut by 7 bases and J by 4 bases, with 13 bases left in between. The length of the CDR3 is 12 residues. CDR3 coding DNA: TGCAGCGACTCCGACATGACCACTGAAGCTTTCTTT. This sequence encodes CSDSDMTTEAFF.

The chain's CDR3 is CASSWTSGASNTGELFF. The DNA of the CDR3 is TGTGCCAGCAGCTGGACTAGCGGGGCCTCGAACACCGGGGAGCTGTTTTTT. The rearrangement links TRBV5-4 to TRBJ2-2; TRBD2 matches at 12 bases. The CDR3 consists of 17 residues. J was trimmed by 0 bases and V by 3 bases; bases with no gene match: 3. Germline-derived CDR1 and CDR2 are SGHNT and YYREEE (reference sequence).

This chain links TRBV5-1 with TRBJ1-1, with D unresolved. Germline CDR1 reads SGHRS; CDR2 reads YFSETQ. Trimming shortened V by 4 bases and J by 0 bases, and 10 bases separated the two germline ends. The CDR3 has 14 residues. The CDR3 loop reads CASSPPSLNTEAFF. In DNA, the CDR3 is TGCGCCAGCAGCCCCCCAAGTCTGAACACTGAAGCTTTCTTT.

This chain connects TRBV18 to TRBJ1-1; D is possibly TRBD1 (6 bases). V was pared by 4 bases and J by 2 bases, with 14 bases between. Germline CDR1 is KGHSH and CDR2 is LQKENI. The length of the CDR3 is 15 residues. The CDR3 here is CASSLYRDPNTEAFF. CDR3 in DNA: TGTGCCAGCTCACTATACAGGGATCCAAACACTGAAGCTTTCTTT.

CDR3 in amino acids: CASRWTEQYGYTF. The DNA for the CDR3 is TGTGCCAGCAGGTGGACAGAGCAGTATGGCTACACCTTC. The chain couples TRBV2 to TRBJ1-2, with D possibly TRBD1 on 6 matching bases. The CDR3 covers 13 residues. CDR1 SNHLY and CDR2 FYNNEI come from the germline V gene. The V end was cut by 6 bases, the J end by 5 bases, with 13 bases between.

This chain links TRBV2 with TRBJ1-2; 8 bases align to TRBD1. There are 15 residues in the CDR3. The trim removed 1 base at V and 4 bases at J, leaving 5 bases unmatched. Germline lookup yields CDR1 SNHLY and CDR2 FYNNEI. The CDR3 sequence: CASSEGTGSPYGYTF. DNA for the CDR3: TGTGCCAGCAGTGAAGGGACAGGGAGTCCCTATGGCTACACCTTC.

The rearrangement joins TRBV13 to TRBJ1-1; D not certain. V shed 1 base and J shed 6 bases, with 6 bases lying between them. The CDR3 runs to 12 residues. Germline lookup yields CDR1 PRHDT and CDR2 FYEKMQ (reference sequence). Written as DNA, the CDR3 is TGTGCCAGCAGCTTAGAATTCGCTGAAGCTTTCTTT. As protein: CASSLEFAEAFF.